This T cell receptor beta chain is from a study of T cells after yellow fever vaccination. Study as a whole: For low cell numbers, libraries were made with SMART-Seq v4 Ultra Low Input.

The germline gives CDR1 SGHTA, CDR2 FQGNSA. V lost 2 bases and J lost 4, with 8 bases in between. CDR3 length: 13 amino acids. TCRdb fed the 5' RACE reads into MiXCR, producing one record per CDR3 protein. The sample has 150,000 to 200,000 distinct CDR3 sequences; about 11% are singletons. This clonotype was seen a few times. As yet, its antigen is unknown. Broader study findings: The booster saw the reappearance of most primary-vaccination clones (roughly 96% CD4, roughly 90% CD8). The appearance of a small share of clonotypes in both CD4 and CD8 compartments was observed. High-abundance clonotypes from the bulk population could contaminate FACS-sorted repertoires.

Sequencing used CD8+ T cells sorted from PBMCs, obtained 15 days after the yellow fever booster vaccination. The chain combines TRBV7-2 with TRBJ1-1; D may be TRBD1 (5 bases). The TCR sequence derives from a man aged 18 to 29 who received the YFV17D yellow fever vaccine. CDR3 loop: CASSLSGFTEAFF. The CDR3 region has the DNA TGTGCCAGCAGCTTATCAGGGTTCACTGAAGCTTTCTTT.